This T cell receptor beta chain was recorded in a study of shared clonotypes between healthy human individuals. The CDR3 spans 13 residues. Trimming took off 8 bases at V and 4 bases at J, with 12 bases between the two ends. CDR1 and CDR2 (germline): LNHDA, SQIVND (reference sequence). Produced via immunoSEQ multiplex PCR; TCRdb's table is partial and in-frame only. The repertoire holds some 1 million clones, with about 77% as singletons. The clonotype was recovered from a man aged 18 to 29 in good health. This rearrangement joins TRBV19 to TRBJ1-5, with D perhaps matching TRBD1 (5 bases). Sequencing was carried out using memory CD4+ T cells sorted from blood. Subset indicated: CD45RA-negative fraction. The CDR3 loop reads CASEGRENQPQHF. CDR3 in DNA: TGTGCCAGTGAGGGGAGGGAAAATCAGCCCCAGCATTTT.